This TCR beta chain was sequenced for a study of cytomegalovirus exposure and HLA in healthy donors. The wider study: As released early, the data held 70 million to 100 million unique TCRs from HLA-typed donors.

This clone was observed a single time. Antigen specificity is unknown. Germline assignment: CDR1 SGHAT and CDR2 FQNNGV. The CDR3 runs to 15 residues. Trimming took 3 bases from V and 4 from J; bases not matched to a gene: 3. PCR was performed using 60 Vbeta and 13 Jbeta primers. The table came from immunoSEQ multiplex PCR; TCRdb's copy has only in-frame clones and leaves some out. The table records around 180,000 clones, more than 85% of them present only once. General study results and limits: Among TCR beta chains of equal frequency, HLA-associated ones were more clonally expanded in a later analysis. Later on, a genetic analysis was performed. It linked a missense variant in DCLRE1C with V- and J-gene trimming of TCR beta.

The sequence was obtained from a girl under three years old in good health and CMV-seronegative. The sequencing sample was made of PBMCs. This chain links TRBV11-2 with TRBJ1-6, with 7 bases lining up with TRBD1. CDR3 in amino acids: CASSLTGFYNSPLHF. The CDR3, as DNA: TGTGCCAGCAGCTTGACAGGGTTTTATAATTCACCCCTCCACTTT.